A single sample gave rise to the 26 T cell receptor beta chains below, sequenced in a study of T cells in Graves' hyperthyroidism and ophthalmopathy (dated by TCRdb to between 2019 and 2020). Library generation was performed with multiplex PCR. Sequencing took place on an Illumina HiSeq 2000. Amplification of TCR beta CDR3 regions was carried out from RNA transcripts. The TCR CDR3 was subjected to a first round of RT-PCR using the HTBI primer set and the Qiagen OneStep RT-PCR kit. TCRdb itself trimmed the public reads at Q25 with fastp, ran MiXCR and retained productive beta chains. Rows merge per CDR3 protein into single entries with the most common DNA and genes. The sample table holds 480,000 or so distinct CDR3 sequences, of which 46% were seen once. Around 44% of the sample is taken by the ten largest. The sequenced material came from peripheral blood or thyroid tissue (not recorded which). Every receptor here comes from an adult woman with Graves' disease, either hyperthyroidism or ophthalmopathy (not recorded which).

This clonotype occurred many times. This sequence joins TRBV10-3 and TRBJ1-5; D gene ambiguous. Germline V lookup: CDR1 ENHRY, CDR2 SYGVKD. Trimming took off 10 bases at V and 0 bases at J, with 13 bases between the two ends. The CDR3 extends over 14 amino acids. CDR3 sequence: CATWTPDSNQPQHF. DNA of the CDR3: TGTGCCACATGGACGCCGGATAGCAATCAGCCCCAGCATTTT.

This clonotype has ten or more counts. This chain joins TRBV5-1 and TRBJ2-6; D gene unclear. CDR3 length: 14 residues. CDR1 is SGHRS, CDR2 YFSETQ, per germline. Deletions cut 5 bases from V and 3 bases from J, with 9 bases between. The CDR3: CASSWGYGANVLTF. The CDR3 DNA sequence: TGCGCCAGCAGTTGGGGTTATGGGGCCAACGTCCTGACTTTC. The whole variable domain, filled in from reference TRBV5-1 and TRBJ2-6, reads KAGVTQTPRYLIKTRGQQVTLSCSPISGHRSVSWYQQTPGQGLQFLFEYFSETQRNKGNFPGRFSGRQFSNSRSEMNVSTLELGDSALYLCASSWGYGANVLTFGAGSRLTVL.

The chain couples TRBV10-3 to TRBJ1-4; 7 bases agree with TRBD1. The CDR3 has 16 amino acids. CDR1 is ENHRY and CDR2 is SYGVKD in the germline V gene. The V and J ends lost 6 bases and 5 bases, in that order; junction bases with no gene match: 12. CDR3 DNA sequence: TGTGCCATCAGGGAAGGGGGCAAGGGGCAGAATGAAAAACTGTTTTTT. As protein: CAIREGGKGQNEKLFF.

This clonotype was recorded many times. The genes are TRBV7-9 and TRBJ1-3; D not resolved. Germline V gene sequence: CDR1 SEHNR, CDR2 FQNEAQ (reference sequence). The V gene lost 8 bases and the J gene lost 0 bases, with 5 bases spanning the gap. CDR3 size: 12 residues. The DNA for the CDR3 is TGTGCCAGCCGTCGCTCTGGAAACACCATATATTTT. Amino acid sequence: CASRRSGNTIYF.

This chain uses TRBV19 with TRBJ1-5; the match to TRBD1 covers 7 bases. The CDR3 covers 11 residues. Unmatched junction bases numbered 2, after V lost 5 bases and J lost 10 bases. From germline, CDR1 is LNHDA and CDR2 SQIVND (reference sequence). This CDR3 reads CASSRTGPQHF. The CDR3 nucleotides are TGTGCCAGTAGTCGGACAGGACCCCAGCATTTT.

The rearrangement links TRBV15 to TRBJ2-7, with D unresolved. Germline V gene lookup returns CDR1 LNHNV and CDR2 YYDKDF (reference sequence). The CDR3 has 12 residues. Trimming removed 0 bases at V and 9 bases at J, with 9 bases between. The CDR3 DNA reads as TGTGCCACCAGCAGAGATTGGCCCCCGCAGTACTTC. It codes for CATSRDWPPQYF.

This clonotype was counted only a few times. A read error is possible here, since a much larger clone lies one base away. The rearrangement joins TRBV10-3 to TRBJ1-5; D gene unclear. V dropped 8 bases and J dropped 7 bases, with 3 bases sitting between them. Germline CDR1 ENHRY, CDR2 SYGVKD. The CDR3 totals 9 residues. As DNA, the CDR3 is TGTGCCATCGGCCAGCCCCAGCATTTT. It codes for CAIGQPQHF.

The chain carries TRBV9 and TRBJ1-1; the D is unclear. The CDR3 totals 14 residues. V was trimmed by 0 bases and J by 4 bases, leaving 10 bases between them. CDR1 SGDLS and CDR2 YYNGEE come from the germline V gene. For the CDR3, the DNA is TGTGCCAGCAGCGTAGTCCCGGAGAGCACTGAAGCTTTCTTT. It translates to CASSVVPESTEAFF.

This clonotype was detected many times. The rearrangement joins TRBV20-1 to TRBJ2-7; TRBD1 agrees at 11 bases. Germline CDR1 is DFQATT and CDR2 is SNEGSKA (reference sequence). J lost 3 bases, V lost 6 bases, and 7 bases had no gene match. CDR3 size: 14 residues. This CDR3 is CSAHLGQGGYEQYF. The DNA of the CDR3 is TGCAGTGCCCATCTGGGACAGGGGGGCTACGAGCAGTACTTC.

The chain employs TRBV7-2 and TRBJ2-7; D may be TRBD1 or TRBD2 (5 bases each). Trimming pared 2 bases from V and 5 bases from J, leaving 16 bases between. This CDR3 spans 15 amino acids. The germline CDR1 and CDR2 sequences are SGHTA and FQGNSA. CDR3 nucleotide sequence: TGTGCCAGCAGCTTAATGAGTCAGGGACCCAACGAGCAGTACTTC. Residues: CASSLMSQGPNEQYF.

This clonotype was seen many times. The V and J genes are TRBV10-3 and TRBJ2-2; D unresolved. This CDR3 contains 11 residues. The V end lost 3 bases, the J end lost 5 bases, and 1 base lay between the germline ends. The germline V gene encodes CDR1 ENHRY and CDR2 SYGVKD. This chain's CDR3 is CAISDTGELFF. The CDR3 bases are TGTGCCATCAGTGATACCGGGGAGCTGTTTTTT.

This clonotype was recorded a few times. The chain has TRBV12-3 or TRBV12-4 and TRBJ2-7, with D unresolved. V gave up 5 bases and J gave up 5 bases, with 10 bases separating them. This CDR3 has 12 residues. As DNA, the CDR3 is TGTGCCAGCAGTCCCCGCTTCGACGAGCAGTACTTC. This sequence encodes CASSPRFDEQYF.

This clonotype occurred many times. The genes are TRBV20-1 and TRBJ1-1; 7 bases agree with TRBD1. V gave up 3 bases and J gave up 4 bases; unmatched junction bases: 11. Germline CDR1 DFQATT, CDR2 SNEGSKA (reference sequence). The CDR3 is 15 residues long. The CDR3 DNA reads as TGCAGTGCTAGGAAGACAGGGCGGATGGGCACTGAAGCTTTCTTT. This gives the protein CSARKTGRMGTEAFF.

This clonotype was seen more than once but under ten times. This chain uses TRBV20-1 with TRBJ1-5; D gene unclear. Germline V gene data show CDR1 as DFQATT and CDR2 as SNEGSKA (reference sequence). The CDR3 is 12 amino acids. The V gene lost 3 bases and the J gene lost 6 bases, with 9 bases spanning the gap. CDR3: CSARNSIQPQHF. CDR3 in DNA: TGCAGTGCTAGGAATTCTATTCAGCCCCAGCATTTT.

The chain recombines TRBV5-6 with TRBJ1-5; TRBD1 is a possible D gene (6 bases). The V and J ends lost 4 bases and 4 bases respectively, with 15 bases between them. The CDR3 extends over 15 amino acids. Per the germline V gene, CDR1 is SGHDT and CDR2 is YYEEEE. The CDR3 coding sequence is TGTGCCAGCAGCGGAACCGGGACACAAAATCAGCCCCAGCATTTT. Amino acids: CASSGTGTQNQPQHF. The entire variable domain, with the rest obtained from reference TRBV5-6 and TRBJ1-5, is as follows: DAGVTQSPTHLIKTRGQQVTLRCSPKSGHDTVSWYQQALGQGPQFIFQYYEEEERQRGNFPDRFSGHQFPNYSSELNVNALLLGDSALYLCASSGTGTQNQPQHFGDGTRLSIL.

This clonotype was seen at least ten times. The V gene is TRBV6-5, the J gene TRBJ1-3, with a tentative D call TRBD1 (6 bases). Trimming stripped 6 bases from V and 4 bases from J, with 16 bases between. Looked up from germline, CDR1 is MNHEY and CDR2 is SVGAGI. This CDR3 comprises 15 residues. This CDR3 is CASSPRRGAGNTIYF. CDR3 DNA sequence: TGTGCCAGCAGCCCACGGAGGGGGGCGGGAAACACCATATATTTT.

This clonotype was detected ten times or more. The chain is built from TRBV12-3 or TRBV12-4 and TRBJ1-3; unclear D gene. V was shortened by 0 bases and J by 2 bases, with 8 bases between the two germline ends. This CDR3 is built from 15 residues. CDR3 coding DNA: TGTGCCAGCAGTTTAGCGTGGACGGCTGGAAACACCATATATTTT. Translating it yields CASSLAWTAGNTIYF.

The chain is built from TRBV10-3 and TRBJ1-3; 8 bases agree with TRBD1. The junction had 6 bases not matched to a gene; V was cut back by 6 bases and J by 5 bases. Germline CDR1 reads ENHRY; CDR2 reads SYGVKD. The CDR3 covers 14 residues. The CDR3 spells CAIRGTGSRNTIYF. CDR3 in DNA: TGTGCCATCAGGGGGACAGGATCTCGAAACACCATATATTTT.

CDR3 nucleotide sequence: TGTGCCAGCAGGGGAACGGCAGGGGGTAACTATGGCTACACCTTC. This gives the protein CASRGTAGGNYGYTF. The rearrangement links TRBV6-6 to TRBJ1-2, with 7 bases lining up with TRBD1. The CDR3 is 15 residues long. The V segment lost 6 bases and the J segment 1 base; nucleotides outside the gene matches: 8. Per the germline V gene, CDR1 is MNHNY and CDR2 is SVGAGI (reference sequence).

A note on this clonotype: One end of the junction varies from germline; a read error may be responsible. CDR3 in DNA: TGCGCCAGCAGTCCCCCGGGAGGGGGCTATGTGGGGGACTATGGCTACACCTTC. Its translation: CASSPPGGGYVGDYGYTF. The J gene is TRBJ1-2, the V gene TRBV12-3 or TRBV12-4; TRBD1 agrees at 7 bases. This CDR3 is 18 amino acids long.

This clonotype has only one observation. One junction end does not reproduce the germline sequence, and a read error may be involved. The chain has TRBV7-6 and TRBJ1-1; a weak D match, TRBD1 (5 bases). Per the germline V gene, CDR1 is SGHVS and CDR2 is FNYEAQ. CDR3 length: 15 amino acids. For the CDR3, the DNA is TGTGCCAGCAGCTTACGGGGACTGGGGATCACTGAAGCCTTCTTT. It codes for CASSLRGLGITEAFF.

The table lists this clonotype with many counts. V and J are TRBV10-3 and TRBJ2-5; weak D call: TRBD1 (6 bases). V was trimmed by 0 bases and J by 0 bases, leaving 8 bases between them. The germline V gene encodes CDR1 ENHRY and CDR2 SYGVKD. The CDR3 sequence is 15 residues long. DNA of the CDR3: TGTGCCATCAGTGAGTCTGGACAGTACCAAGAGACCCAGTACTTC. This translates into CAISESGQYQETQYF.

This clonotype has at least ten counts. The chain has TRBV2 and TRBJ2-2; D gene ambiguous. V was pared by 2 bases and J by 7 bases, with 14 bases between. The CDR3 loop spans 15 amino acids. CDR1 and CDR2 from the germline V gene are SNHLY and FYNNEI. The DNA for the CDR3 is TGTGCCAGCAGTGAATCTGGCGCCAAAGGCGGGGAGCTGTTTTTT. This translates into CASSESGAKGGELFF.

This chain joins TRBV20-1 and TRBJ1-2; D is unresolved. The ends were cut back, 5 bases at V and 2 bases at J, with 12 bases in the middle. This CDR3 has 13 residues. In germline, CDR1 is DFQATT, CDR2 SNEGSKA (reference sequence). The CDR3 nucleotides are TGCAGTGCTCCCCGGCCGGGGAACTATGGCTACACCTTC. Protein product: CSAPRPGNYGYTF.

The chain uses TRBV29-1 and TRBJ1-2; the D is unclear. The CDR3 is 13 residues long. The germline CDR1 and CDR2 sequences are SQVTM and ANQGSEA. V was shortened by 6 bases and J by 5 bases, with 16 bases between the two germline ends. Here the CDR3 DNA reads TGCAGCGTCGAGACGACTTCAGCTTATGGCTACACCTTC. This encodes CSVETTSAYGYTF.

This clonotype occurred many times. The rearrangement uses TRBV7-8 and TRBJ2-2; 13 bases line up with TRBD2. The CDR3 extends over 17 amino acids. V shed 5 bases and J 5 bases; nucleotides not matched to a gene: 8. Germline V gene lookup returns CDR1 SGHVS and CDR2 FQNEAQ. CDR3 region: CASSGPTSGRITGELFF. For the CDR3, the DNA is TGTGCCAGCAGCGGGCCGACTAGCGGGAGGATTACCGGGGAGCTGTTTTTT.